This TCR beta chain was obtained from a study of read filtering for tumor transcriptome and immune sequencing. The library was built from about 400 ng RNA with molecular barcoded adaptors for alpha/delta and beta/gamma chains. Using its own MiXCR run on the reads, TCRdb lists one record per CDR3 protein. The data contain more than 55,000 distinct CDR3 sequences, approximately 18% of them singletons. This clonotype was observed many times. Its target is not known. The CDR3 sequence is 14 residues long. From germline, CDR1 is SQVTM and CDR2 ANQGSEA. Trimming pared 4 bases from V and 0 bases from J, leaving 12 bases between. Study results and limitations: This fraction held mixed bone marrow immune cells after CD138-negative sorting.

Input material: a population of CD138-negative cells sorted from bone marrow. V gene TRBV29-1 combines with J gene TRBJ2-5, with D perhaps TRBD2 (5 bases). This TCR came from a donor at least 40 years old with multiple myeloma. CDR3 sequence: CSVALAGNQETQYF. In nucleotides, the CDR3 is TGCAGCGTTGCCCTGGCGGGCAACCAAGAGACCCAGTACTTC.